One sample yielded the 3 T cell receptor beta chains listed below, sequenced in a study of T cell responses to AZD1222 COVID-19 vaccine (TCRdb year 2021). Libraries were prepared through the immunoSEQ multiplex PCR assay. This is the immuneACCESS table as TCRdb keeps it, with only in-frame sequences that have V and J called. A part of the clones is gone; compared with another copy, unresolved V genes explain less than half, and the rest is unexplained. The table for this sample lists about 140,000 clones; 88% of them were counted only once. Approximately 3% of the sample is held by the ten biggest clonotypes. The sample's time point, from its label and the paper: about 28 days (+/-7) after the second vaccine dose. Sequences were derived from peripheral blood, sampled 28 days after the second AZD1222 dose. The receptors come from an adult who received the AZD1222 COVID-19 vaccine.

This clone has only one observation. The chain links TRBV2 to TRBJ1-2; D is ambiguous. The ends were cut back, 10 bases at V and 4 bases at J, with 16 bases in the middle. This CDR3 is 13 amino acids long. Per the germline V gene, CDR1 is SNHLY and CDR2 is FYNNEI. The CDR3 loop reads CATAGGATYGYTF. The DNA of the CDR3 is TGTGCCACTGCAGGCGGCGCAACCTATGGCTACACCTTC.

CDR3 region: CASSNRDMGYEQYF. In nucleotides, the CDR3 is TGTGCCAGCAGCAATCGGGACATGGGCTACGAGCAGTACTTC. The V and J genes are TRBV4-2 and TRBJ2-7, with a weak D call TRBD1 (6 bases). V gave up 5 bases and J gave up 3 bases, with 14 bases separating them. Germline V gives CDR1 LGHNA, CDR2 YNFKEQ. The CDR3 consists of 14 residues.

The chain couples TRBV30 to TRBJ1-1; 8 nucleotides agree with TRBD1. The germline V gene encodes CDR1 GTSNPN and CDR2 SVGIG (reference sequence). The CDR3 is 14 amino acids. The ends lost 4 bases at V and 0 bases at J; junction bases unmatched: 4. CDR3 DNA sequence: TGTGCCTGGAAAGCGGGACAGGTGAACACTGAAGCTTTCTTT. It codes for CAWKAGQVNTEAFF. Together with reference TRBV30 and TRBJ1-1, the CDR3 gives the full variable domain: SQTIHQWPATLVQPVGSPLSLECTVEGTSNPNLYWYRQAAGRGLQLLFYSVGIGQISSEVPQNLSASRPQDRQFILSSKKLLLSDSGFYLCAWKAGQVNTEAFFGQGTRLTVV.